There are a few counts of the clone carrying this T cell receptor beta chain. The antigen remains unidentified. With 5 bases removed from V and 13 bases from J, the gap between germline ends came to 12 bases. CDR3 length equals 11 residues. CDR1 and CDR2 (germline): MNHEY, SVGAGI. Sequencing libraries made from TCR beta cDNA carried unique molecular identifiers. Some 500,000 cDNA molecules were recovered from an input of about 1 to 10 million T cells. TCRdb redid the calling of the PCR reads with MiXCR, one entry per CDR3 protein. The data show 400,000 to 500,000 distinct CDR3 sequences, 35% to 45% seen once. The entry originates in a study of post-analysis software for immune sequencing data. Overall study context: Several disease courses (relapsing-remitting, secondary progressive and progressive-relapsing) of multiple sclerosis were included. Findings and caveats of the study: Under F measure analysis, samples from one preparation batch co-clustered strongly. For normalized Chao1 diversity, multiple sclerosis patients scored significantly lower than controls did. Among several TRBV segments more frequent in patients than controls were TRBV5-6, TRBV5-1 and TRBV20-1.

This TCR derives from a girl aged 2-10 years with multiple sclerosis. The V call is TRBV6-5, the J call TRBJ2-1, with a tentative D call TRBD2 (5 bases). Sequencing input: blood. The CDR3 sequence is CASSQKAVQFF. The CDR3 nucleotides read TGTGCCAGCAGTCAAAAAGCGGTACAGTTCTTC.